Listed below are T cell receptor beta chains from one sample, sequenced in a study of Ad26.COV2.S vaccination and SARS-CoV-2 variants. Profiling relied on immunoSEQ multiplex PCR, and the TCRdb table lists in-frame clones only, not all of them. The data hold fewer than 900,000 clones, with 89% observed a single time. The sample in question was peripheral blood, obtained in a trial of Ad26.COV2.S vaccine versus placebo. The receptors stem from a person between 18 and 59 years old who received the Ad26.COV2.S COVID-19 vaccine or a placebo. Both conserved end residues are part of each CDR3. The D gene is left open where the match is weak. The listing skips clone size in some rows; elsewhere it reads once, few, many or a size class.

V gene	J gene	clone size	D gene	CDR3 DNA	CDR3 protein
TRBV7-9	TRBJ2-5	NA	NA	TGTGCCAGCAGCTATCGCGAGCGGCAAGAGACCCAGTACTTC	CASSYRERQETQYF
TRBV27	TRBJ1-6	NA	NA	TGTGCCAGCAGTTTATCGACAGGCAATTCACCCCTCCACTTT	CASSLSTGNSPLHF
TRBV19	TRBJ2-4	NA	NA	TGTGCCAGTAGCCCCCTCCCGGGACGGGACAAAAACATTCAGTACTTC	CASSPLPGRDKNIQYF
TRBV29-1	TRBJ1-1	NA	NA	TGCAGCGTTGTAGGAAGGGGCTATAGCAGCACTGAAGCTTTCTTT	CSVVGRGYSSTEAFF
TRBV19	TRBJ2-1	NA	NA	TGTGCCAGTTCTGGCAGTGGGGTGCGTTCCTACAATGAGCAGTTCTTC	CASSGSGVRSYNEQFF
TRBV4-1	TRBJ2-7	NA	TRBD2	TGCGCCAGCAGCCCGCGGACTAGCGGGGAAGAGGAAGAGCAGTACTTC	CASSPRTSGEEEEQYF
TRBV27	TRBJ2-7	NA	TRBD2	TGTGCCAGCAGTCTAACTAGCGGGAGGGATTACGAGCAGTACTTC	CASSLTSGRDYEQYF
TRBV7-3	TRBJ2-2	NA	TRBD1	TGTGCCAGCAGCTTGGGGACAGGGGTTACCGGGGAGCTGTTTTTT	CASSLGTGVTGELFF
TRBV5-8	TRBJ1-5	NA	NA	TGTGCCAGCAGCCCGGGGACCGACTACAATCAGCCCCAGCATTTT	CASSPGTDYNQPQHF
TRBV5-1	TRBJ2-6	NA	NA	TGCGCCAGCAGCTTGGACGTGGGGTCCTCTGGGGCCAACGTCCTGACTTTC	CASSLDVGSSGANVLTF
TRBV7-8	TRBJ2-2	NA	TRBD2	TGTGCCAGCAGCTTAGCGCTAAGGCTAGCGGGAGATGAGAACGGGGAGCTGTTTTTT	CASSLALRLAGDENGELFF
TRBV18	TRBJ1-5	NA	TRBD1	TGTGCCAGCTCTCCGGGACAGGGGGGTTGGCAGCCCCAGCATTTT	CASSPGQGGWQPQHF
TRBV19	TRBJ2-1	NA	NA	TGTGCCAGTAGCAGCGGAGACTCCTACAATGAGCAGTTCTTC	CASSSGDSYNEQFF
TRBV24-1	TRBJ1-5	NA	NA	TGTGCCACCAGTCTGGGAAGCAATCAGCCCCAGCATTTT	CATSLGSNQPQHF
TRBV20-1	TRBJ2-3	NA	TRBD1	TGCAGTGCTAGTGAGGGACAGGGGACAGATACGCAGTATTTT	CSASEGQGTDTQYF
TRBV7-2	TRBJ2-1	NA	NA	TGTGCCAGCAGCTTAGTGAGAGGCTCCTACAATGAGCAGTTCTTC	CASSLVRGSYNEQFF
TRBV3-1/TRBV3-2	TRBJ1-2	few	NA	TGTGCCAGCAGCCAAGTGGCAGATTACTATGGCTACACCTTC	CASSQVADYYGYTF
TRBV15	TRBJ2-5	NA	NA	TGTGCCACCAGCAGGAACGAAGAGACCCAGTACTTC	CATSRNEETQYF
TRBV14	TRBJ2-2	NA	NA	TGTGCCAGCAGCCAACAGGACGGGCACGGGGAGCTGTTTTTT	CASSQQDGHGELFF
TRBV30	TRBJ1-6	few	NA	TGTGCCTGGAGCCCAGGGAATTCACCCCTCCACTTT	CAWSPGNSPLHF
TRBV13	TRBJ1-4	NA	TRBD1	TGTGCCAGCAGCCGGACAGGGGCGAATGAAAAACTGTTTTTT	CASSRTGANEKLFF
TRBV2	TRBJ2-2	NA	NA	TGTGCCAGCAGTGCACGGATAACCTACGCGGGGGAGCTGTTTTTT	CASSARITYAGELFF
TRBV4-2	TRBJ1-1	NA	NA	TGTGCCAGCAGCCAAAGCGGCCTCGGGTACACTGAAGCTTTCTTT	CASSQSGLGYTEAFF
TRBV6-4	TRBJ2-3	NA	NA	TGTGCCAGCAGGCCGGGGCCCACAGATACGCAGTATTTT	CASRPGPTDTQYF
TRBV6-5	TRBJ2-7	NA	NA	TGTGCCAGCAGTTACTCGGTTGCGGAGCCCTACGAGCAGTACTTC	CASSYSVAEPYEQYF
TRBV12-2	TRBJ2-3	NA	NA	TGTGCAAGTCGCTTAGCGCGTAGGACAGGGAATCCCCCTACTAGCGGGAGTTTGACAGATACGCAGTATTTT	CASRLARRTGNPPTSGSLTDTQYF
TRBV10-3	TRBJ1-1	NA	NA	TGTGCCATCAGGATGAACACTGAAGCTTTCTTT	CAIRMNTEAFF
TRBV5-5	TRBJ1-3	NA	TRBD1	TGTGCCAGCAGCTCCAAGACAGGGGCCAGCTCTGGAAACACCATATATTTT	CASSSKTGASSGNTIYF
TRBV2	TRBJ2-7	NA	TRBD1	TGTGCCAGTGGACAGGGGTCCTACGAGCAGTACTTC	CASGQGSYEQYF
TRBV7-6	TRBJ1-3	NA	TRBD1	TGTGCCAGCAGCTTAGGCATCGACAGGGGGTTTGGAAACACCATATATTTT	CASSLGIDRGFGNTIYF
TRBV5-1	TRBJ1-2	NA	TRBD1	TGCGCCAGCAACCGGGGACAGACTACCGAATATGGCTACACCTTC	CASNRGQTTEYGYTF
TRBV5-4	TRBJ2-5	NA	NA	TGTGCCAGCAGAGCTGACAGGCCCACTACGGAGACCCAGTACTTC	CASRADRPTTETQYF
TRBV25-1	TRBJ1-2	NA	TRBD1	TGTGCCAGCCACGGGACAGGGGTTAACTATGGCTACACCTTC	CASHGTGVNYGYTF
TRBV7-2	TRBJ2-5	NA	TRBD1	TGTGCCAGCAGCTTAGTAGGGACAGCCCTCCAAGAGACCCAGTACTTC	CASSLVGTALQETQYF
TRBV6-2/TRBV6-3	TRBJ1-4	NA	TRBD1	TGTGCCAGCAGTTACTCGACCTCCGGGACAGGAAATGAAAAACTGTTTTTT	CASSYSTSGTGNEKLFF
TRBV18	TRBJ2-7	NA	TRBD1	TGTGCCAGCTCACCGACAGGGGGGGACTACGAGCAGTACTTC	CASSPTGGDYEQYF
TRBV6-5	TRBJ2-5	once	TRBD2	TGTGCCAGCAGTTCCCCGTCGGCTAGCGGGTTAGAGACCCAGTACTTC	CASSSPSASGLETQYF
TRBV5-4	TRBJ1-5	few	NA	TGTGCCAGCAGCTTGGACAATAGCAATCAGCCCCAGCATTTT	CASSLDNSNQPQHF
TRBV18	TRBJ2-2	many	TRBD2	TGTGCCAGCTCAGCCGGACTAGCGGGAAACACCGGGGAGCTGTTTTTT	CASSAGLAGNTGELFF
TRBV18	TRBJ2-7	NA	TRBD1	TGTGCCAGCTCACCGGGACAGGGGTCCTACGAGCAGTACTTC	CASSPGQGSYEQYF
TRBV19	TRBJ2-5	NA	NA	TGTGCCAGTAGTATAGATCGAGGCGGGGAGACCCAGTACTTC	CASSIDRGGETQYF
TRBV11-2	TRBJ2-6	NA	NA	TGTGCCAGCAGCTTAGACGCGACCCTCCTGCGCGGGGCCAACGTCCTGACTTTC	CASSLDATLLRGANVLTF
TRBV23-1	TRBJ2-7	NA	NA	TGCGCCAGGAGGAGGGACAGATCCTACGAGCAGTACTTC	CARRRDRSYEQYF
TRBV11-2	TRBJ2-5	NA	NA	TGTGCCAGCAGCTTAGTTGTGGGGCAGGGTGCGACCCAGTACTTC	CASSLVVGQGATQYF
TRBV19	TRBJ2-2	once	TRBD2	TGTGCCAGTAGTATCGGTTCTAGCGGCGACCGCACCGGGGAGCTGTTTTTT	CASSIGSSGDRTGELFF
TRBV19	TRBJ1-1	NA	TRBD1	TGTGCCAGTAGTATAAAGGCAGGGGGAAACACTGAAGCTTTCTTT	CASSIKAGGNTEAFF
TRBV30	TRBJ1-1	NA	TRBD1	TGTGCCTGGAGTGTTGACAGGGTTGTGTCTGAAGCTTTCTTT	CAWSVDRVVSEAFF
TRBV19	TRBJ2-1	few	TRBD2	TGTGCCAGTAGAAGCAACGGGAGGGCCCCCTCCTACAATGAGCAGTTCTTC	CASRSNGRAPSYNEQFF
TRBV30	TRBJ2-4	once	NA	TGTGCCTGGAGTGTGGCAGGGGTGAACATTCAGTACTTC	CAWSVAGVNIQYF
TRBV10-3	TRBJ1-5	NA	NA	TGTGCCATCAGTCGGGACATGGGGGGAGGTTCGCCCCAGCATTTT	CAISRDMGGGSPQHF
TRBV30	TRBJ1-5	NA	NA	TGTGCCTGGAGTGTAGGCCTGAATAGCAATCAGCCCCAGCATTTT	CAWSVGLNSNQPQHF
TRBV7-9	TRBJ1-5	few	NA	TGTGCCAGCAGCCAGGGGAGCAATCAGCCCCAGCATTTT	CASSQGSNQPQHF
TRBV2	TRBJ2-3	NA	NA	TGTGCCAGCGACAAGGGAGCAGATACGCAGTATTTT	CASDKGADTQYF
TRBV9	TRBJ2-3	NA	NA	TGTGCCAGCAGCGCCCCCACAGATACGCAGTATTTT	CASSAPTDTQYF
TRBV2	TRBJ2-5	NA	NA	TGTGCCAGCAGTGCCGGTCCCTGTCACTTC	CASSAGPCHF
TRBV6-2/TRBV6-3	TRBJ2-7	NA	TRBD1	TGTGCCAGCAGTTACTCGGGACAGGGGGCGCATCACGAGCAGTACTTC	CASSYSGQGAHHEQYF
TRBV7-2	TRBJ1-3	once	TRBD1	TGTGCCAGCAGCTTAAGTGGAACAGGGGTAGGAAACACCATATATTTT	CASSLSGTGVGNTIYF
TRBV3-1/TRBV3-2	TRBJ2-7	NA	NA	TGTGCCAGCAGCCAGGGCTACGAGCAGTACTTC	CASSQGYEQYF
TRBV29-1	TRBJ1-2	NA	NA	TGCAGCGTGGGGACACAAATCTCCGATGGCTACACCTTC	CSVGTQISDGYTF